This T cell receptor beta chain was retrieved from a study of human T cells and chemical hapten exposure. MiXCR, run by TCRdb on the RACE reads, gives a single entry per CDR3 protein. Of roughly 100,000 distinct CDR3 sequences listed, roughly a tenth are singletons. Germline CDR1 DFQATT, CDR2 SNEGSKA (reference sequence). V shed 6 bases and J shed 4 bases, with 9 bases lying between them. The CDR3 runs to 12 residues. Stated time point: patch test 2, 6 weeks after DPC sensitization. Treatment in this sample: therapeutic diphenylcyclopropenone sensitization with weekly scalp DPC. This clonotype was recorded a few times.

The source material was whole blood, sampled in connection with sensitization to the hapten diphenylcyclopropenone (DPC). The rearrangement links TRBV20-1 to TRBJ2-2, with D tentatively TRBD1 (5 bases). This TCR was recovered from a woman aged 35 to 49 with alopecia areata. Some clones in this sample may be carry-over from other donors' samples. The CDR3 region has the DNA TGCAGTGCGCAGGGTGGCACCGGGGAGCTGTTTTTT. Amino acids: CSAQGGTGELFF.